Below, 22 T cell receptor beta chains from the same sample are listed, as sequenced in a study of early T cells in non-severe SARS-CoV-2 infection. TCRdb re-called the 5' RACE reads through MiXCR, storing one row per CDR3 protein. The table has around 26,000 distinct CDR3 sequences, approximately 4.4% seen once. The material sequenced was whole blood. The origin of the receptors is an adult who was a healthcare worker with PCR-confirmed SARS-CoV-2 infection or an uninfected control (not recorded which).

This clonotype was recorded a few times. This chain uses TRBV3-1 with TRBJ2-7; D is tentatively TRBD1 or TRBD2 (6 bases each). The CDR3 is 16 amino acids. Deletions cut 2 bases from V and 3 bases from J, with 17 bases between. Per the germline V gene, CDR1 is LGHDT and CDR2 is YNNKEL (reference sequence). The CDR3 DNA sequence: TGTGCCAGCAGCCAAACGCGGGACACCCTCCGCTACGAGCAGTACTTC. Encoded protein: CASSQTRDTLRYEQYF.

There are a few counts of this clonotype. The chain uses TRBV5-1 and TRBJ2-7; D perhaps matches TRBD1 (6 bases). CDR1 and CDR2 from the germline V gene are SGHRS and YFSETQ. V was pared by 1 base and J by 5 bases, with 10 bases between. The CDR3 consists of 13 residues. The CDR3 sequence is CASSLNRVHEQYF. In DNA, the CDR3 is TGCGCCAGCAGCTTGAACAGGGTCCACGAGCAGTACTTC.

This clonotype was recorded at least ten times. The rearrangement joins TRBV27 to TRBJ1-3, with D maybe TRBD1 (5 bases). Per germline, CDR1 MNHEY and CDR2 SMNVEV (reference sequence). The CDR3 has 13 amino acids. Trimming shortened V by 6 bases and J by 0 bases, and 6 bases separated the two germline ends. CDR3 in amino acids: CASRDSSGNTIYF. The CDR3, as DNA: TGTGCCAGCAGAGACAGCTCTGGAAACACCATATATTTT.

The chain employs TRBV12-3 or TRBV12-4 and TRBJ2-3; the match to TRBD1 covers 7 bases. V was pared by 6 bases and J by 1 base, with 10 bases of the junction left unmatched. This CDR3 comprises 16 residues. The CDR3 DNA follows: TGTGCCAGCAGACCAAGACAGGGCTGGGGCACAGATACGCAGTATTTT. Its protein is CASRPRQGWGTDTQYF.

This clonotype came up a few times. The chain has TRBV12-3 or TRBV12-4 and TRBJ2-3, with 10 positions matching TRBD2. J was trimmed by 14 bases and V by 6 bases; bases with no gene match: 11. This CDR3 spans 13 amino acids. CDR3: CASSFTSGATGYF. The CDR3 DNA follows: TGTGCCAGCAGCTTCACTAGCGGGGCAACGGGGTATTTT.

This chain links TRBV19 with TRBJ2-7, with D possibly being TRBD2 (7 bases). Trimming shortened V by 4 bases and J by 2 bases, and 15 bases separated the two germline ends. Per germline, CDR1 LNHDA and CDR2 SQIVND (reference sequence). This CDR3 has 15 amino acids. The CDR3 protein is CASSKGAGATYEQYF. DNA for the CDR3: TGTGCCAGTAGTAAAGGTGCGGGGGCAACCTACGAGCAGTACTTC.

This chain joins TRBV12-3 or TRBV12-4 and TRBJ2-7; weak D call: TRBD2 (6 bases). The CDR3 totals 13 residues. Deletions cut 5 bases from V and 5 bases from J, with 13 bases between. CDR3 amino acids: CASSGSGVHEQYF. CDR3 sequence (DNA): TGTGCCAGCAGTGGGTCGGGAGTTCACGAGCAGTACTTC.

There are many counts of this clonotype. The rearrangement joins TRBV4-1 to TRBJ2-7, with TRBD2 matching 13 bases. J was trimmed by 5 bases and V by 5 bases; bases with no gene match: 9. CDR3 size: 16 residues. CDR1 and CDR2 (germline): MGHRA, YSYEKL. This CDR3 is CASSALGLAGVDEQYF. The DNA for the CDR3 is TGCGCCAGCAGCGCTCTCGGACTAGCGGGAGTAGACGAGCAGTACTTC.

In its sample, this clonotype was seen many times. J is TRBJ2-3 and V is TRBV7-3, with TRBD2 as a possible D gene (6 bases). V was pared by 5 bases and J by 4 bases, with 22 bases between. CDR1 is SGHTA, CDR2 FQGTGA, per germline. This CDR3 is built from 17 residues. This chain's CDR3 is CASSRQRRGRYADTQYF. The CDR3 DNA reads TGTGCCAGCAGCAGGCAGAGGCGGGGTAGATACGCAGATACGCAGTATTTT.

Details on this clonotype: One end of the junction does not line up with germline, which may come from a read error. The genes are TRBV7-3 and TRBJ2-2; weak D call: TRBD1 (6 bases). CDR3 length: 16 residues. Germline V gene sequence: CDR1 SGHTA, CDR2 FQGTGA. The CDR3 region is CVSSRTTSRGPGELFF. CDR3 sequence (DNA): TGTGTCAGCAGCCGTACGACTTCCAGGGGCCCCGGGGAGCTGTTTTTT.

On this clonotype itself: This may arise from a read error, as a much more abundant clone is one base away. The genes are TRBV18 and TRBJ2-7; 10 nucleotides line up with TRBD1. This CDR3 spans 15 amino acids. Germline V lookup: CDR1 KGHSH, CDR2 LQKENI. This chain's CDR3 is CVSSLTGTGAYEQYF. Written as DNA, the CDR3 is TGTGTCAGCTCTCTGACCGGGACAGGGGCCTACGAGCAGTACTTC.

This clonotype showed up many times. The chain is built from TRBV18 and TRBJ2-3; 7 bases agree with TRBD2. The junction had 10 bases not matched to a gene; V was cut back by 5 bases and J by 2 bases. CDR3 length: 16 residues. From germline, CDR1 is KGHSH and CDR2 LQKENI. Here the CDR3 reads CASSSGKLDHTDTQYF. For the CDR3, the DNA is TGTGCCAGCTCAAGCGGGAAACTAGACCACACAGATACGCAGTATTTT.

The sample holds many counts of this clonotype. This sequence joins TRBV20-1 and TRBJ2-2; D is possibly TRBD2 (5 bases). The germline V gene has CDR1 DFQATT and CDR2 SNEGSKA (reference sequence). V lost 1 base and J 0 bases, leaving 9 bases between the germline ends. The CDR3 is 15 residues long. The CDR3 loop is CSARAGVANTGELFF. The CDR3 DNA is TGCAGTGCTAGAGCCGGGGTGGCGAACACCGGGGAGCTGTTTTTT.

This clonotype appeared many times. The chain joins TRBV7-9 to TRBJ2-1, with D perhaps assigned TRBD1 or TRBD2 (6 bases each). The CDR3 contains 19 residues. V shed 5 bases and J shed 4 bases, with 27 bases lying between them. Looked up from germline, CDR1 is SEHNR and CDR2 is FQNEAQ (reference sequence). The CDR3 reads CASSREGVGRTSLYNEQFF. Written as DNA, the CDR3 is TGTGCCAGCAGCCGAGAGGGGGTCGGAAGAACTAGCCTGTACAATGAGCAGTTCTTC.

This clonotype was found many times. The chain employs TRBV30 and TRBJ1-6, with 8 bases lining up with TRBD1. J lost 10 bases, V lost 2 bases, and 4 bases had no gene match. Germline V CDR1 and CDR2: GTSNPN, SVGIG (reference sequence). The CDR3 covers 13 residues. The CDR3 DNA reads TGTGCCTGGAGTCGGACAGGGCGATCACCCCTCCACTTT. Its protein is CAWSRTGRSPLHF.

In its sample, this clonotype was seen many times. The rearrangement uses TRBV6-5 and TRBJ1-2; possibly TRBD1 for D (5 bases). The V and J ends lost 0 bases and 8 bases respectively, with 16 bases between them. CDR1 and CDR2 from the germline V gene are MNHEY and SVGAGI. The CDR3 loop spans 15 amino acids. The CDR3 DNA sequence: TGTGCCAGCAGTTACTCGACGGGGGGATTGCACGGCTACACCTTC. This gives the protein CASSYSTGGLHGYTF.

This clonotype was recorded at least ten times. The chain couples TRBV11-2 to TRBJ2-7; D possibly corresponds to TRBD2 (5 bases). V shed 1 base and J shed 1 base, with 8 bases lying between them. Looked up from germline, CDR1 is SGHAT and CDR2 is FQNNGV. CDR3 length: 14 amino acids. DNA for the CDR3: TGTGCCAGCAGCTTAGTTCGGGAATCCTACGAGCAGTACTTC. Translation gives CASSLVRESYEQYF.

This clonotype came up many times. The CDR3 loop reads CASSLFRGVGYEQYF. The CDR3 DNA is TGTGCCAGCAGCTTATTCAGGGGCGTAGGATACGAGCAGTACTTC. The chain couples TRBV11-2 to TRBJ2-7; maybe TRBD1 (6 bases). The germline V gene encodes CDR1 SGHAT and CDR2 FQNNGV. CDR3 size: 15 residues. Between the trimmed V and J ends, which lost 2 bases and 4 bases, there was a span of 15 bases. The variable domain in full, with the rest retrieved from reference TRBV11-2 and TRBJ2-7, is EAGVAQSPRYKIIEKRQSVAFWCNPISGHATLYWYQQILGQGPKLLIQFQNNGVVDDSQLPKDRFSAERLKGVDSTLKIQPAKLEDSAVYLCASSLFRGVGYEQYFGPGTRLTVT.

This clonotype appeared many times. This chain uses TRBV24-1 with TRBJ2-3; D is unresolved. The V gene lost 4 bases and the J gene lost 0 bases, with 1 base spanning the gap. The CDR3 covers 12 residues. Germline V gives CDR1 KGHDR, CDR2 SFDVKD. In nucleotides, the CDR3 is TGTGCCACCAGTGACAGCACAGATACGCAGTATTTT. Amino acids: CATSDSTDTQYF.

This clonotype ranks as medium-sized. V and J are TRBV10-3 and TRBJ2-3; TRBD1 or TRBD2 may be the D gene (6 bases each). Germline V gives CDR1 ENHRY, CDR2 SYGVKD. V lost 6 bases and J lost 2, with 15 bases in between. This CDR3 region has 15 residues. DNA for the CDR3: TGTGCCATCAGAAGTGACGGGGGCCACACAGATACGCAGTATTTT. This gives the protein CAIRSDGGHTDTQYF.

This clonotype has a count of ten or more. V is TRBV18 and J is TRBJ2-7; the D gene is possibly TRBD2 (6 bases). Germline assignment: CDR1 KGHSH and CDR2 LQKENI. V was shortened by 1 base and J by 2 bases, with 12 bases between the two germline ends. This CDR3 comprises 15 residues. CDR3 nucleotides: TGTGCCAGCTCACCACGGGATCGGGAGACCTACGAGCAGTACTTC. Protein: CASSPRDRETYEQYF.

This clonotype has at least ten counts. V gene TRBV4-1 combines with J gene TRBJ2-3, with 7 nucleotides matching TRBD1. This CDR3 is built from 16 residues. Germline V CDR1 and CDR2: MGHRA, YSYEKL. V lost 0 bases, J lost 9 bases, and 12 bases stayed unmatched. The CDR3, as DNA: TGCGCCAGCAGCCAAGATCCCCTAGGGGGCGCCTCGACGCAGTATTTT. It specifies CASSQDPLGGASTQYF.